The T cell receptor beta chain under discussion was sequenced for a study of shared clonotypes between healthy human individuals. Germline V gene data show CDR1 as SGDLS and CDR2 as YYNGEE. Trimming removed 0 bases at V and 4 bases at J, with 12 bases between. The CDR3 runs to 15 residues. The data were produced by immunoSEQ multiplex PCR, yet TCRdb's version contains in-frame clones alone and is incomplete. The sample lists about 2 million clones, 85% to 95% occurring once. Terminally differentiated effector memory CD45RA+ cells were excluded from the naive CD8 cells, which were CD45RO-negative and positively selected for CCR7.

This TCR came from a man younger than 35 in good health. This rearrangement joins TRBV9 to TRBJ2-3; D not resolved. The source material was naive CD8+ T cells sorted from blood. The CDR3 loop reads CASSVAEVLPDTQYF. Written as DNA, the CDR3 is TGTGCCAGCAGCGTAGCCGAGGTGCTCCCAGATACGCAGTATTTT.